The 13 T cell receptor beta chains presented below share a single source sample, sequenced in a study of blood T cell repertoires in COVID-19. Here immunoSEQ multiplex PCR was the method, and the copy in TCRdb shows in-frame clones only, minus some. This table has roughly 84,000 clones, roughly 80% appearing once. Sequencing input: peripheral blood. Every receptor here comes from a woman older than 75 with acute or convalescent COVID-19.

The rearrangement joins TRBV7-8 to TRBJ1-2, with D hard to call. Between the trimmed V and J ends, which lost 1 base and 3 bases, there was a span of 12 bases. The germline V gene encodes CDR1 SGHVS and CDR2 FQNEAQ. The CDR3 length is 15 residues. The CDR3 DNA reads as TGTGCCAGCAGCTTAGGTGGAGGGTTGGACTATGGCTACACCTTC. Its protein is CASSLGGGLDYGYTF. Combining the CDR3 with reference TRBV7-8 and TRBJ1-2 gives the whole variable domain GAGVSQSPRYKVAKRGQDVALRCDPISGHVSLFWYQQALGQGPEFLTYFQNEAQLDKSGLPSDRFFAERPEGSVSTLKIQRTQQEDSAVYLCASSLGGGLDYGYTFGSGTRLTVV.

The J gene is TRBJ2-2, the V gene TRBV10-2; TRBD2 aligns across 9 bases. With 3 bases clipped from V and 4 bases from J, the junction kept 9 bases outside the gene matches. The length of the CDR3 is 17 residues. The germline V gene has CDR1 WSHSY and CDR2 SAAADI. This CDR3 is CASSDGAGGLSTGELFF. DNA of the CDR3: TGCGCCAGCAGTGACGGGGCGGGGGGGCTGAGCACCGGGGAGCTGTTTTTT.

The sample holds a few counts of this clone. CDR3 sequence reads: CASRSGVETQYF. The CDR3 bases are TGTGCCAGCAGATCGGGGGTGGAGACCCAGTACTTC. V and J are TRBV6-5 and TRBJ2-5; weak D call: TRBD2 (6 bases). V was trimmed by 6 bases and J by 5 bases, leaving 10 bases between them. This CDR3 is 12 amino acids long. Looked up from germline, CDR1 is MNHEY and CDR2 is SVGAGI.

V gene TRBV2 combines with J gene TRBJ2-5; the D gene is possibly TRBD2 (5 bases). CDR3 size: 14 residues. V was clipped by 3 bases and J by 2 bases, with 10 bases between them. Per the germline V gene, CDR1 is SNHLY and CDR2 is FYNNEI. This CDR3 reads CASSDSRGQETQYF. Written as DNA, the CDR3 is TGTGCCAGCAGTGACTCACGGGGACAAGAGACCCAGTACTTC.

The J gene is TRBJ2-5, the V gene TRBV3-1 (or the pseudogene TRBV3-2); 13 bases align to TRBD2. Germline assignment: CDR1 LGHDT and CDR2 YNNKEL (reference sequence). This CDR3 contains 16 residues. V gave up 5 bases and J gave up 5 bases; unmatched junction bases: 8. The CDR3 region is CASSSRLAGGGETQYF. Written as DNA, the CDR3 is TGTGCCAGCAGCTCAAGACTAGCGGGGGGTGGGGAGACCCAGTACTTC.

For this clone: One end of the junction is discordant with germline, which a read error may explain. The chain links TRBV7-3 to TRBJ2-5; no firm D call. Germline CDR1 SGHTA, CDR2 FQGTGA. The CDR3 length is 13 residues. The CDR3 nucleotides are TGTGCCAGCAGCTTATCATCGAGAGAGGCCCAGTACTTC. It encodes CASSLSSREAQYF.

This chain joins TRBV28 and TRBJ2-7, with 7 nucleotides matching TRBD1. There are 13 residues in the CDR3. Germline trimming cut 6 bases from V and 3 bases from J; bases unmatched to any gene: 5. The germline V gene has CDR1 MDHEN and CDR2 SYDVKM. This chain's CDR3 is CASSDRVIYEQYF. CDR3 nucleotides: TGTGCCAGCAGCGACAGGGTGATCTACGAGCAGTACTTC.

This clone has ten or more counts. The J gene is TRBJ2-1, the V gene TRBV6-5, with 7 bases that match TRBD2. Germline lookup yields CDR1 MNHEY and CDR2 SVGAGI. The CDR3 consists of 15 residues. V lost 0 bases, J lost 3 bases, and 2 bases stayed unmatched. In nucleotides, the CDR3 is TGTGCCAGCAGTTACTCGGGCGGGGGCTACAATGAGCAGTTCTTC. Translation gives CASSYSGGGYNEQFF.

The chain employs TRBV24-1 and TRBJ2-1; 9 bases agree with TRBD1. The germline V gene has CDR1 KGHDR and CDR2 SFDVKD. Trimming cost V 4 bases and J 6 bases; bases outside gene matches: 6. The CDR3 sequence is 15 residues long. This chain's CDR3 is CATSDRGQGSNEQFF. DNA for the CDR3: TGTGCCACCAGTGACCGGGGACAGGGTAGCAATGAGCAGTTCTTC.

V usage is TRBV10-3 and J usage is TRBJ2-1; TRBD2 is a possible D gene (6 bases). Trimming pared 6 bases from V and 7 bases from J, leaving 19 bases between. The germline gives CDR1 ENHRY, CDR2 SYGVKD. CDR3 size: 15 residues. The CDR3 protein is CAIRNPTLTSNEQFF. CDR3 in DNA: TGTGCCATCAGGAACCCTACATTGACTAGTAATGAGCAGTTCTTC.

The chain is built from TRBV19 and TRBJ2-7; TRBD2 matches at 7 bases. The CDR3 covers 14 residues. The V and J ends lost 1 base and 2 bases, in that order; junction bases with no gene match: 2. Germline V gives CDR1 LNHDA, CDR2 SQIVND (reference sequence). CDR3 protein: CASSIGGGTYEQYF. CDR3 nucleotides: TGTGCCAGTAGTATAGGCGGGGGAACCTACGAGCAGTACTTC.

The V gene is TRBV4-1, the J gene TRBJ2-1, with 10 nucleotides matching TRBD2. The CDR3 is 15 amino acids. Germline V gene lookup returns CDR1 MGHRA and CDR2 YSYEKL. V shed 4 bases, J shed 4 bases, and the junction held 4 bases outside the gene matches. The CDR3 loop reads CASSPGLAIYNEQFF. The CDR3, as DNA: TGCGCCAGCAGCCCGGGACTAGCGATATACAATGAGCAGTTCTTC.

About this clone itself: Different DNA sequences within this sample yield the same CDR3. The rearrangement links TRBV24-1 to TRBJ2-7; D remains ambiguous. Germline values: CDR1 KGHDR, CDR2 SFDVKD. Trimming removed 2 bases at V and 4 bases at J, with 2 bases between. The CDR3 is made up of 11 amino acids. The CDR3 DNA follows: TGTGCCACCAGTGATTCGTACGAGCAGTACTTC. This encodes CATSDSYEQYF.